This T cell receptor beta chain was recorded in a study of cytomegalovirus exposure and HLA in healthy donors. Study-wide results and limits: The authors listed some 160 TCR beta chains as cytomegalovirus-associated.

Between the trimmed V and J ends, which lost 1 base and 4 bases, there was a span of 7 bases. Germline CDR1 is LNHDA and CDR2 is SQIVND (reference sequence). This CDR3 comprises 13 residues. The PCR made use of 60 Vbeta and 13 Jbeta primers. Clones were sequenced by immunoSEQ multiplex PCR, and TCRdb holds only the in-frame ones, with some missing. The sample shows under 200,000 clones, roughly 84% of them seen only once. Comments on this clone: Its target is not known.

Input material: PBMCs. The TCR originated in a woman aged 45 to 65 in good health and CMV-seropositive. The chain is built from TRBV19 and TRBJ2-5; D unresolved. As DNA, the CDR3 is TGTGCCAGTAGTATAGCTCTAATAGAGACCCAGTACTTC. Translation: CASSIALIETQYF.